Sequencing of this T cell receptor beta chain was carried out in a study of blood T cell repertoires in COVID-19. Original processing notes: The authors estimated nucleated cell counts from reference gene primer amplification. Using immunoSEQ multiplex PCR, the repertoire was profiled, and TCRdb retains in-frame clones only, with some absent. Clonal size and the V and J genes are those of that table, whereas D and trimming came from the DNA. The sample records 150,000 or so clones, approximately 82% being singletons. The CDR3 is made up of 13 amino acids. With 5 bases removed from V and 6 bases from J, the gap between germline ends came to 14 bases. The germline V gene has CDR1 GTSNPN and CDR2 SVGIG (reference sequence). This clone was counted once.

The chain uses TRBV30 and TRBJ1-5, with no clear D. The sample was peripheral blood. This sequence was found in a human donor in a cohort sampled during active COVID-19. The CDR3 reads CAWHGKEGQPQHF. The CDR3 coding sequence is TGTGCCTGGCATGGTAAGGAGGGTCAGCCCCAGCATTTT.